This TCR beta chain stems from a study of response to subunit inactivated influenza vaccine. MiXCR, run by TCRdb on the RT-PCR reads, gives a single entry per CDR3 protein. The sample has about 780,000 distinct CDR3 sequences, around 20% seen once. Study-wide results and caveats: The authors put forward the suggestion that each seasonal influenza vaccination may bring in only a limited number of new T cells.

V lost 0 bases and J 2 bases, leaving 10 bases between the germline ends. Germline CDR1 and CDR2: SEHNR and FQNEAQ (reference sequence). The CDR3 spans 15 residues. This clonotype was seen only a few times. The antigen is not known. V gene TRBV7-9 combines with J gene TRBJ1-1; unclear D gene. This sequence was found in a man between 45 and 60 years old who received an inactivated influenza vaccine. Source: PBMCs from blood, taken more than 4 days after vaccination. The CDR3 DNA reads TGTGCCAGCAGCTTAGCGGGAGGCAGTAACACTGAAGCTTTCTTT. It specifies CASSLAGGSNTEAFF.